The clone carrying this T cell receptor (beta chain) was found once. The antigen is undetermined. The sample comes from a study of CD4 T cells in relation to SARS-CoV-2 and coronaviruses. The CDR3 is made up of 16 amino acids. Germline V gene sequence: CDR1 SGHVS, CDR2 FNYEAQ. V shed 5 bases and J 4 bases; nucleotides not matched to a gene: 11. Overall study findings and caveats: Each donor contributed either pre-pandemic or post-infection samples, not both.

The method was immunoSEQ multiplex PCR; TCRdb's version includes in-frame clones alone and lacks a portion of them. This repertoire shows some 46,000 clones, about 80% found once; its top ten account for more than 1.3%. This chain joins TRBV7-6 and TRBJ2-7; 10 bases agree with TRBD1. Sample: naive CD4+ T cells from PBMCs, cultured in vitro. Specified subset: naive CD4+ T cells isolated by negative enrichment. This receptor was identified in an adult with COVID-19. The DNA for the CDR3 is TGTGCCAGCAGCACAAGGCCCCGGGACAGGGGTTACGAGCAGTACTTC. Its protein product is CASSTRPRDRGYEQYF.